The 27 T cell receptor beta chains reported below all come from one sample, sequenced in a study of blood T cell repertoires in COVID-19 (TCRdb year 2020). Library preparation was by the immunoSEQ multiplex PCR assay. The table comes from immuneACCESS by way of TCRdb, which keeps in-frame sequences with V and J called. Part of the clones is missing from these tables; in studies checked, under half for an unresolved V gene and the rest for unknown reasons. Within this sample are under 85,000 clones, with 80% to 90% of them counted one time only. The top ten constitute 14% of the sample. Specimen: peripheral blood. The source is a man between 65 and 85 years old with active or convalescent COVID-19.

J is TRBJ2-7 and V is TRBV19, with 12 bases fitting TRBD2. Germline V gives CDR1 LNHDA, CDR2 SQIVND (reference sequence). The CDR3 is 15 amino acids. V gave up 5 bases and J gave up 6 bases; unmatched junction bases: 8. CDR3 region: CASSVRLAGAFEQYF. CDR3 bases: TGTGCCAGTAGTGTTAGACTAGCGGGAGCGTTCGAGCAGTACTTC.

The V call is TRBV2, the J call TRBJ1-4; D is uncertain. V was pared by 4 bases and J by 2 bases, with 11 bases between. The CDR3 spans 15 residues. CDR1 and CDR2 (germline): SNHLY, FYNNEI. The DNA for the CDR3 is TGTGCCAGCAGTGCGTTCGGGTTTACTAATGAAAAACTGTTTTTT. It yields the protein CASSAFGFTNEKLFF.

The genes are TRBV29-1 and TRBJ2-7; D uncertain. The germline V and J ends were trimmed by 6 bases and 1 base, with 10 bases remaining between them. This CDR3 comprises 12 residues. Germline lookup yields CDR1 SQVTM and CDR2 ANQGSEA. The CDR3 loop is CSVGDRSYEQYF. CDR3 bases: TGCAGCGTGGGCGACCGTTCCTACGAGCAGTACTTC.

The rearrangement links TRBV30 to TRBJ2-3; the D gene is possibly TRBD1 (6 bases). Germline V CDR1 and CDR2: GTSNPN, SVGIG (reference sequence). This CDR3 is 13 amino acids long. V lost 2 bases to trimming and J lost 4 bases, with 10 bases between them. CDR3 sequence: CAWSTYRADTQYF. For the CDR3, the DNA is TGTGCCTGGAGTACCTACAGGGCAGATACGCAGTATTTT.

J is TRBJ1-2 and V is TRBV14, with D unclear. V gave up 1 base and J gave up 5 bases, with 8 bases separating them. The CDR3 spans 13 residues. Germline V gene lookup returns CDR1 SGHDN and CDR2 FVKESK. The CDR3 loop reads CASSQGPGYGYTF. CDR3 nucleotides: TGTGCCAGCAGCCAAGGTCCAGGTTATGGCTACACCTTC.

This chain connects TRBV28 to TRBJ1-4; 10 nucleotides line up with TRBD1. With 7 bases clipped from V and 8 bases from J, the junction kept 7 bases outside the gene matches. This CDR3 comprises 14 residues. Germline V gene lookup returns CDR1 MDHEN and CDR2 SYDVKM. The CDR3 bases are TGTGCCAGCACCTTGACAGGGGGCAACGAAAAACTGTTTTTT. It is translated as CASTLTGGNEKLFF.

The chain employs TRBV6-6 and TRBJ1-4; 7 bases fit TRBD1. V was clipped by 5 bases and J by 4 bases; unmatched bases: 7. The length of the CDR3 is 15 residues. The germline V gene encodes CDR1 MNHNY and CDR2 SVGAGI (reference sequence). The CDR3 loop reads CASSLGGQINEKLFF. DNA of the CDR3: TGTGCCAGCAGTCTGGGGGGACAGATTAATGAAAAACTGTTTTTT.

Here the CDR3 reads CASSRHPRGRGNTIYF. CDR3 DNA: TGTGCCAGCAGTCGCCATCCCAGGGGGCGCGGAAACACCATATATTTT. The chain is built from TRBV6-2 or TRBV6-3 and TRBJ1-3, with 8 bases lining up with TRBD1. CDR3 length: 16 amino acids. The germline gives CDR1 MNHEY, CDR2 SVGEGT. Germline trimming cut 5 bases from V and 4 bases from J; bases unmatched to any gene: 10.

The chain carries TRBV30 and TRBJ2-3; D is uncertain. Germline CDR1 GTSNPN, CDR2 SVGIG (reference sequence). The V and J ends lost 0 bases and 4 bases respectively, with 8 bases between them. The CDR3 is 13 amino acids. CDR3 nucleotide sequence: TGTGCCTGGAGTGTCGGGTCGGCAGATACGCAGTATTTT. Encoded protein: CAWSVGSADTQYF.

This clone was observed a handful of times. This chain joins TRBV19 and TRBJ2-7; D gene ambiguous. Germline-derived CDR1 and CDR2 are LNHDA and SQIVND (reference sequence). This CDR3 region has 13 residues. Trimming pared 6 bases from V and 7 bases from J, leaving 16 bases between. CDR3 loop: CASSGVLTWEQYF. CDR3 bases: TGTGCCAGTAGCGGTGTTTTGACATGGGAGCAGTACTTC.

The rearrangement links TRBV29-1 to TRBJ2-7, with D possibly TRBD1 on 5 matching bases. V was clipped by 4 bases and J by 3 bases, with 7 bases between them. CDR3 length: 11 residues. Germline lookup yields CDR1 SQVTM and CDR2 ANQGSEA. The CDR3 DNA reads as TGCAGCGTTGGACAGAACTACGAGCAGTACTTC. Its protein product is CSVGQNYEQYF.

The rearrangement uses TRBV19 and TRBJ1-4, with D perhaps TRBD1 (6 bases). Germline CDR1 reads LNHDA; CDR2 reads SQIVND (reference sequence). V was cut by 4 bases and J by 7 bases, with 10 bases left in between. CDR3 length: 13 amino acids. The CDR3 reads CASSRGQAEKLFF. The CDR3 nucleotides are TGTGCCAGTAGTAGGGGGCAAGCTGAAAAACTGTTTTTT.

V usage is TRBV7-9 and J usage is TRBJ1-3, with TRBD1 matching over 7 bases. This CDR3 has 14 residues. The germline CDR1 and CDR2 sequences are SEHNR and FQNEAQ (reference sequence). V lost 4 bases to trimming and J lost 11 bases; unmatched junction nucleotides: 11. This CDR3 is CASSWGIAGTAIYF. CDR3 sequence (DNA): TGTGCCAGCAGCTGGGGGATCGCCGGGACAGCCATATATTTT.

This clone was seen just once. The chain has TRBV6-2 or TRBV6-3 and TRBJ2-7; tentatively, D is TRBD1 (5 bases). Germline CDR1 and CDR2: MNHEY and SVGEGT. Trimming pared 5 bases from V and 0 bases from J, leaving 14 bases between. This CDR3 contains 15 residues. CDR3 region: CASSTQGRPSYEQYF. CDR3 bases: TGTGCCAGCAGTACCCAGGGAAGGCCCTCCTACGAGCAGTACTTC.

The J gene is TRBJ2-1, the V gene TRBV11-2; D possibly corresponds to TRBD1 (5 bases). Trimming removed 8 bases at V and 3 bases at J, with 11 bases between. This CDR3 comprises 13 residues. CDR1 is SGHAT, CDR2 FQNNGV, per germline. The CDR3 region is CASRTRDYNEQFF. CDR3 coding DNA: TGTGCCAGCCGAACCAGGGACTACAATGAGCAGTTCTTC.

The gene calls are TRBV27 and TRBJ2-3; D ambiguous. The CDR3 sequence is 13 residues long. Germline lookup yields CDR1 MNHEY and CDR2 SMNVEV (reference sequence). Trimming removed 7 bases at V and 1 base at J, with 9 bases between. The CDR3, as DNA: TGTGCCAGCAAATATACGGGCACAGATACGCAGTATTTT. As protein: CASKYTGTDTQYF.

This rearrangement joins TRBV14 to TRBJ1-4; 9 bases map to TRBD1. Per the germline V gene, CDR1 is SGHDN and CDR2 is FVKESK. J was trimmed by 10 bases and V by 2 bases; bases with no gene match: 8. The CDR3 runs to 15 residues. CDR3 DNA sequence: TGTGCCAGCAGCCAATCCGGGACAGGGAATCGAAAACTGTTTTTT. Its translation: CASSQSGTGNRKLFF.

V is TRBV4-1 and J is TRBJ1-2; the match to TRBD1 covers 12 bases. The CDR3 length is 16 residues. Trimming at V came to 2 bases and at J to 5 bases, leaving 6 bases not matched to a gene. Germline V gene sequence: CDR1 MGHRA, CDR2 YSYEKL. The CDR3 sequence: CASSQLPGQGAYGYTF. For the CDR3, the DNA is TGCGCCAGCAGCCAATTACCGGGACAGGGGGCTTATGGCTACACCTTC.

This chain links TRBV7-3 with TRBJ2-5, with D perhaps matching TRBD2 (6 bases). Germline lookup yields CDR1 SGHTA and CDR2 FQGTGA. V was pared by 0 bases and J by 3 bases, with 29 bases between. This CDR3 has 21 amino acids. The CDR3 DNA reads TGTGCCAGCAGCTTAACGGGGCGGCCGCCTCCGGGGGTAAGGGAGGAAGAGACCCAGTACTTC. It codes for CASSLTGRPPPGVREEETQYF.

This CDR3 reads CASSPPAGGPTGETQYF. The CDR3 region has the DNA TGTGCCAGCTCACCCCCCGCGGGAGGGCCGACGGGAGAGACCCAGTACTTC. V is TRBV18 and J is TRBJ2-5, with 9 bases fitting TRBD2. The CDR3 sequence is 17 residues long. CDR1 KGHSH and CDR2 LQKENI come from the germline V gene. V trimming: 3 bases; J trimming: 4 bases; junction bases outside the gene matches: 12. The variable domain in full, with the rest retrieved from reference TRBV18 and TRBJ2-5, is NAGVMQNPRHLVRRRGQEARLRCSPMKGHSHVYWYRQLPEEGLKFMVYLQKENIIDESGMPKERFSAEFPKEGPSILRIQQVVRGDSAAYFCASSPPAGGPTGETQYFGPGTRLLVL.

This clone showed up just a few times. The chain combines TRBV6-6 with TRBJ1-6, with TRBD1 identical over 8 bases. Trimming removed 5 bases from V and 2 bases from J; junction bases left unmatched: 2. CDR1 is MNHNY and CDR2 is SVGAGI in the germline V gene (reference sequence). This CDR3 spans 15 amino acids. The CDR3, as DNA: TGTGCCAGCAGTGGACAGGGACCCTATAATTCACCCCTCCACTTT. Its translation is CASSGQGPYNSPLHF.

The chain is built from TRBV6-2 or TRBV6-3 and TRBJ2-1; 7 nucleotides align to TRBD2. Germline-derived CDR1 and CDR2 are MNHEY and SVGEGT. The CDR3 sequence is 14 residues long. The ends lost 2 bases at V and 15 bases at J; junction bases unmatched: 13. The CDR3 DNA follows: TGTGCCAGCAGTTACGGCGGGAGCCGCGTAGCCCTGTTCTTC. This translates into CASSYGGSRVALFF.

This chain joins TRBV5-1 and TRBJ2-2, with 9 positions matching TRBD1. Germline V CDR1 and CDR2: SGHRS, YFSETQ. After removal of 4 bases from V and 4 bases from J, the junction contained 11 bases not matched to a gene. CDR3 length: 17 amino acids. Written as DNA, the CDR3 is TGCGCCAGCAGCCCCACCAGTGGGACAGGGCTCACCGGGGAGCTGTTTTTT. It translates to CASSPTSGTGLTGELFF.

CDR3 sequence: CASSYASRNTIYF. In nucleotides, the CDR3 is TGTGCCAGCAGTTACGCCAGTCGAAACACCATATATTTT. V usage is TRBV6-2 or TRBV6-3 and J usage is TRBJ1-3; D is unresolved. The CDR3 totals 13 residues. V lost 2 bases and J 5 bases, leaving 7 bases between the germline ends. Germline-derived CDR1 and CDR2 are MNHEY and SVGEGT.

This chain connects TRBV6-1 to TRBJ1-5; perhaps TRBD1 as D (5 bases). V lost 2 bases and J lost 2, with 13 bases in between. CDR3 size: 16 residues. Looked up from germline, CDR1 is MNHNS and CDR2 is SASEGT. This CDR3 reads CASSERGGGGNQPQHF. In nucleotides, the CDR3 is TGTGCCAGCAGTGAACGGGGGGGTGGCGGCAATCAGCCCCAGCATTTT.

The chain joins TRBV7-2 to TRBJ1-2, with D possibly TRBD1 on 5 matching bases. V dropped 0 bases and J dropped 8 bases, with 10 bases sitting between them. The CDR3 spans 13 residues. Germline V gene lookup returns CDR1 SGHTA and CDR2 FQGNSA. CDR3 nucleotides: TGTGCCAGCAGCTTAGCGACGCAGGGAGGCTACACCTTC. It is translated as CASSLATQGGYTF.

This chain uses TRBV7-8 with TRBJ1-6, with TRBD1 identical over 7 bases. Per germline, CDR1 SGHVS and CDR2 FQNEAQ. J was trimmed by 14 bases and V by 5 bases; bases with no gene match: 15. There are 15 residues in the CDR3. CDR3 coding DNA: TGTGCCAGCAGCACCACCGGGACAGCAACTCTCACCCTCCACTTT. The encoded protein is CASSTTGTATLTLHF.